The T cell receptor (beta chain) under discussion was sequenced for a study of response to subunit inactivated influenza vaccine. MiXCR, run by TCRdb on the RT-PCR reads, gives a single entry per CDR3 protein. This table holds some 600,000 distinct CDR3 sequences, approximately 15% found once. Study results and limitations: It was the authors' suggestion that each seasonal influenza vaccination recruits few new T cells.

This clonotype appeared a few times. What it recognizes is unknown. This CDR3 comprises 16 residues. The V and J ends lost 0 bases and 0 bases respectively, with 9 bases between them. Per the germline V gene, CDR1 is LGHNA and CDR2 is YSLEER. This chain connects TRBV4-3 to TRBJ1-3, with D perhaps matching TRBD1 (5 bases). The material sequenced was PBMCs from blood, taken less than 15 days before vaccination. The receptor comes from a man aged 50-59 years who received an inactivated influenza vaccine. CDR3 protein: CASSQERQLSGNTIYF. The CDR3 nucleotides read TGCGCCAGCAGCCAAGAACGACAGCTCTCTGGAAACACCATATATTTT.